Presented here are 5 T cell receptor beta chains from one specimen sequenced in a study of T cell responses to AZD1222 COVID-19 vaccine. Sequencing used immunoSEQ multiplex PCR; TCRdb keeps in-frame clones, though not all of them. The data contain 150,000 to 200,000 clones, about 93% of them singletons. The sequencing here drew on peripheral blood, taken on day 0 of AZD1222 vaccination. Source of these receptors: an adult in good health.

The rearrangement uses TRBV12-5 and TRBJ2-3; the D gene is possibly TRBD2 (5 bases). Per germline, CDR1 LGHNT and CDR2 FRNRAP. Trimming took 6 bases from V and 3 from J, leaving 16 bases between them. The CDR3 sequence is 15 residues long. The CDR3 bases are TGTGCTAGTGGCTCCCCGGGGAGTGGAACAGATACGCAGTATTTT. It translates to CASGSPGSGTDTQYF.

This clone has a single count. The CDR3 loop reads CASSFDSSGDGYTF. Here the CDR3 DNA reads TGTGCCAGCAGCTTTGATTCTTCAGGGGATGGCTACACCTTC. The chain joins TRBV7-9 to TRBJ1-2; D might be TRBD1 (6 bases). V was trimmed by 3 bases and J by 6 bases, leaving 14 bases between them. Germline V gene sequence: CDR1 SEHNR, CDR2 FQNEAQ (reference sequence). The CDR3 loop spans 14 amino acids.

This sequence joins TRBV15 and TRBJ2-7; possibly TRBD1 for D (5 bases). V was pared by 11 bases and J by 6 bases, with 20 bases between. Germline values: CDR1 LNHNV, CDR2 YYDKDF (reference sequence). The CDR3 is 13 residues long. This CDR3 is CASRAGWDGEQYF. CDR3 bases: TGTGCCTCCCGGGCAGGGTGGGATGGCGAGCAGTACTTC.

The CDR3 reads CATSGSSYNEQFF. CDR3 DNA sequence: TGTGCCACCAGTGGAAGCTCCTACAATGAGCAGTTCTTC. This rearrangement joins TRBV24-1 to TRBJ2-1; no definite D call. This CDR3 is 13 amino acids long. The germline V gene encodes CDR1 KGHDR and CDR2 SFDVKD. V was shortened by 5 bases and J by 0 bases, with 4 bases between the two germline ends.

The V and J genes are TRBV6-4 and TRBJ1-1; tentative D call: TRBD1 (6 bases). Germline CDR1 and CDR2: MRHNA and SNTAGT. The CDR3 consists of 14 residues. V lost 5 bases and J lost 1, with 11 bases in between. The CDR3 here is CASSSQGGNTEAFF. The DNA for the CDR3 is TGTGCCAGCAGTTCACAGGGAGGGAACACTGAAGCTTTCTTT.